The clone carrying this TCR beta chain was seen at least ten times. These data belong to a study of Graves' ophthalmopathy and Graves' hyperthyroidism. The TCR beta CDR3 regions underwent amplification from RNA transcripts. HTBI primers served in a first-round RT-PCR, which a second-round multiplex PCR followed. Via MiXCR, TCRdb re-called the multiplex PCR reads, giving one row per CDR3 protein. There are some 350,000 distinct CDR3 sequences in the sample; roughly 15% occur only once, and 2.4% lies in the top ten. Calling hyperthyroidism stable required that no ophthalmopathy show up within 18 months of follow-up. Included hyperthyroidism patients were aged 18 to 65 and newly diagnosed (under 2 months' duration). Diagnosis used clinical symptoms, serum thyroxine, TRAb, thyroid ultrasound and orbital computed tomography. PBMCs had their origin in fresh peripheral blood (approximately 10 ml). The CDR3 extends over 13 amino acids. Per germline, CDR1 SGHTA and CDR2 FQGNSA. After removal of 3 bases from V and 10 bases from J, the junction contained 3 bases not matched to a gene.

This chain connects TRBV7-2 to TRBJ2-6, with 7 bases that match TRBD1. Sequenced input: peripheral blood. This TCR was recovered from an adult woman with stable Graves' hyperthyroidism. The CDR3 loop reads CASSLTGNNVLTF. The CDR3 nucleotides read TGTGCCAGCAGCTTGACAGGGAATAACGTCCTGACTTTC.